This TCR beta chain appears in the sequencing data of a study of blood T cell repertoires in COVID-19. Study processing details: Quantification of nucleated cells was approximated via reference gene primer amplification. Sequencing used immunoSEQ multiplex PCR; TCRdb keeps in-frame clones, though not all of them. V, J and clone size are taken as reported in that table, and D and trimming were inferred from the DNA itself. The repertoire has tens of thousands of clones, 87% of them found once; the top ten carry roughly 5%. This sequence originates from a man between 60 and 75 years old with acute or convalescent COVID-19. Sequencing input: peripheral blood.

The CDR3 DNA is TGTGCCAGCAGCCAAGATTATAGCAATCAGCCCCAGCATTTT. As protein: CASSQDYSNQPQHF. The chain joins TRBV3-1 (or the pseudogene TRBV3-2) to TRBJ1-5, with D unclear. V was pared by 0 bases and J by 0 bases, with 3 bases between. The CDR3 length is 14 residues. CDR1 is LGHDT, CDR2 YNNKEL, per germline (reference sequence).